Listed below are T cell receptor beta chains from one sample, sequenced in a study of T cells in pancreatic ductal adenocarcinoma. Produced via immunoSEQ multiplex PCR; TCRdb's table is partial and in-frame only. The table shows 97,000 or so clones, with about 95% occurring only once. Sequencing was done on a sample of PBMCs. These receptors were collected from a human donor with pancreatic ductal adenocarcinoma. The CDR3 runs from the conserved cysteine through the conserved F or W. A D gene is named only where the DNA matches it firmly. Only part of the rows carry a size: once, few, many, or a class if the clone is expanded.

TRBV7-2	TRBD1	TRBJ2-7	NA	CASSPRDRASYEQYF	TGTGCCAGCAGCCCCCGGGACAGGGCTTCCTACGAGCAGTACTTC
TRBV5-1	TRBD1	TRBJ2-1	NA	CASSLEGQDVNEQFF	TGCGCCAGCAGCTTGGAGGGACAGGACGTCAATGAGCAGTTCTTC
TRBV27	TRBD1	TRBJ2-7	NA	CASSRTGGYEQYF	TGTGCCAGCAGTCGGACAGGGGGCTACGAGCAGTACTTC
TRBV2	NA	TRBJ2-7	NA	CATQRGLYLEQYF	TGTGCCACCCAAAGGGGTCTCTACCTGGAGCAGTACTTC
TRBV27	TRBD2	TRBJ2-1	NA	CAVRGVLEQFF	TGTGCCGTACGGGGGGTGCTTGAGCAGTTCTTC
TRBV7-8	NA	TRBJ2-5	NA	CASSLGYPEARETQYF	TGTGCCAGCAGCTTAGGATATCCGGAGGCGAGAGAGACCCAGTACTTC
TRBV11-2	TRBD1	TRBJ2-1	NA	CASSSTPGQDQLF	TGTGCCAGCAGCTCAACCCCGGGACAGGACCAACTCTTC
TRBV4-1	TRBD2	TRBJ2-7	NA	CASSQAAGGAYEQYF	TGCGCCAGCAGCCAAGCAGCGGGAGGGGCCTACGAGCAGTACTTC
TRBV5-1	NA	TRBJ2-3	NA	CASSLTRGTDTQYF	TGCGCCAGCAGCTTGACCCGGGGCACAGATACGCAGTATTTT
TRBV7-6	NA	TRBJ2-7	NA	CASSFFPTGGVYEQYF	TGTGCCAGCAGCTTCTTTCCTACAGGGGGGGTCTACGAGCAGTACTTC
TRBV10-3	NA	TRBJ2-7	NA	CAISADRTYEQYF	TGTGCCATCAGTGCCGACAGAACCTACGAGCAGTACTTC
TRBV28	NA	TRBJ1-5	NA	CASSARGSGNQPQHF	TGTGCCAGCAGTGCCAGGGGTTCAGGCAATCAGCCCCAGCATTTT
TRBV27	TRBD2	TRBJ2-2	NA	CASSLGGLAGGGSTGELFF	TGTGCCAGCAGTTTAGGGGGACTAGCGGGAGGAGGAAGTACCGGGGAGCTGTTTTTT
TRBV29-1	NA	TRBJ2-7	NA	CSVHITGEQYF	TGCAGCGTACATATAACGGGCGAGCAGTACTTC
TRBV9	TRBD2	TRBJ2-5	NA	CASSVVGSGTFQETQYF	TGTGCCAGCAGCGTAGTGGGTAGCGGGACGTTCCAAGAGACCCAGTACTTC
TRBV9	NA	TRBJ1-3	once	CASSEQGLGNTIYF	TGTGCCAGCAGCGAACAGGGATTAGGAAACACCATATATTTT
TRBV6-1	TRBD2	TRBJ2-1	NA	CASSAVTSVSNEQFF	TGTGCCAGCAGTGCAGTGACTAGCGTCTCCAATGAGCAGTTCTTC
TRBV29-1	NA	TRBJ1-1	NA	CSVDEQGLNTEAFF	TGCAGCGTTGACGAACAGGGACTGAACACTGAAGCTTTCTTT
TRBV27	NA	TRBJ1-2	NA	CASMGGANYGYTF	TGTGCCAGCATGGGGGGGGCCAACTATGGCTACACCTTC
TRBV10-1	TRBD2	TRBJ2-1	NA	CASSGTSGNFYEQFF	TGCGCCAGCAGTGGTACTAGCGGGAATTTCTATGAGCAGTTCTTC
TRBV12-5	NA	TRBJ2-5	NA	CASGWRMPQYF	TGTGCTAGTGGTTGGCGGATGCCCCAGTACTTC
TRBV10-2	TRBD1	TRBJ1-1	NA	CASRENRDRGYDTEAFF	TGCGCCAGCAGAGAAAACCGGGACAGGGGTTATGACACTGAAGCTTTCTTT
TRBV18	NA	TRBJ1-2	NA	CASSPREVSYGYTF	TGTGCCAGCTCACCAAGGGAGGTTAGCTATGGCTACACCTTC